This T cell receptor (beta chain) was identified during a study of T-cell reconstitution after alpha-beta-depleted transplantation in children. Findings and limits, study-wide: By about two months after transplant, alpha-beta T cells reportedly arose from several hundred graft clones that had expanded. At day 60, the high TCRbeta diversity found in some patients originated from recipient T cells and thymic progenitors that had survived. T-cell counts and diversity at one year following transplant were attributed mainly to newly produced T cells.

The CDR3 sequence is 14 residues long. After removal of 5 bases from V and 4 bases from J, the junction contained 7 bases not matched to a gene. Molecular barcoding with unique molecular identifiers was used for the TCRbeta library. TCRdb processed the PCR reads anew with MiXCR; each CDR3 protein has one entry. Of hundreds of thousands of distinct CDR3 sequences in the sample, around 12% were seen once. This clonotype was observed a handful of times. Its antigen is undetermined. The origin of this receptor is a girl aged 2 to 9 with congenital amegakaryocytic thrombocytopenia, due to receive a stem cell transplant. The chain recombines TRBV12-3 or TRBV12-4 with TRBJ2-5; 7 bases fit TRBD1. The material was PBMCs, obtained before TCRalphabeta/CD19-depleted stem cell transplant. As DNA, the CDR3 is TGTGCCAGCAGTCTCGACAGGGACGTAGAGACCCAGTACTTC. This translates into CASSLDRDVETQYF.